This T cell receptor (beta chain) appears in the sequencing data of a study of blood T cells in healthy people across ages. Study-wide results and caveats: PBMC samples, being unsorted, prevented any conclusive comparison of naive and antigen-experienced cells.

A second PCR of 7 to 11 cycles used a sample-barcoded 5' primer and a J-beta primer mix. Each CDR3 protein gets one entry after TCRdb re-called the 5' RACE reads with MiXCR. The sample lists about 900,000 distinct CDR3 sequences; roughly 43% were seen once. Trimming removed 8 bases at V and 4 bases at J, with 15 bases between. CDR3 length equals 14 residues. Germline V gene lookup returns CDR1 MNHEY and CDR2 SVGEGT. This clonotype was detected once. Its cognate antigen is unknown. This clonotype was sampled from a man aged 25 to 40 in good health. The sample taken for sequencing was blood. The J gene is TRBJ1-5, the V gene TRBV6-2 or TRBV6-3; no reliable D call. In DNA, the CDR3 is TGTGCCAGCTCTGAAACAGCCCTAAATCAGCCCCAGCATTTT. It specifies CASSETALNQPQHF.